This TCR beta chain derives from a study of blood T cell repertoires in COVID-19. Germline V gene lookup returns CDR1 MGHDK and CDR2 SYGVNS. CDR3 size: 14 residues. Between the trimmed V and J ends, which lost 8 bases and 7 bases, there was a span of 17 bases. In the source study's methods: From reference gene primer amplification, estimates of nucleated cell counts were derived. The assay was immunoSEQ multiplex PCR, and TCRdb's table has in-frame clones only and misses some. Clonal size and the V and J genes are those of that table, whereas D and trimming came from the DNA. The data show roughly 360,000 clones, roughly 88% seen once.

Sequencing was carried out using PBMCs or T cells enriched from blood (not recorded which). The sequence was obtained from a woman aged 30 to 39 with acute COVID-19. This chain links TRBV25-1 with TRBJ1-4; a weak D match, TRBD1 (5 bases). The CDR3 loop is CASSKSGSREKLFF. CDR3 DNA: TGTGCCAGCTCTAAATCAGGGTCCCGTGAAAAACTGTTTTTT.